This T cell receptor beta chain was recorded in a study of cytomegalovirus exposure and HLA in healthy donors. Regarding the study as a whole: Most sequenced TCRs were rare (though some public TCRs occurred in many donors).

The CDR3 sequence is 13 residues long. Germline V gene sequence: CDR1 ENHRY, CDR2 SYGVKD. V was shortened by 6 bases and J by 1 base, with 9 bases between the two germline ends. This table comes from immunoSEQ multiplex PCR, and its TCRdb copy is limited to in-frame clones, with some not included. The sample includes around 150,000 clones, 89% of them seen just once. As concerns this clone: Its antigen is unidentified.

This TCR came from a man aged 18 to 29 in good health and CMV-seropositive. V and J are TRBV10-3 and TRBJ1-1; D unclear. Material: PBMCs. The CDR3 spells CAIRPVRNTEAFF. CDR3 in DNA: TGTGCCATCAGACCGGTCCGGAACACTGAAGCTTTCTTT.